Following are 29 T cell receptor beta chains from one sample sequenced in a study of blood T cell repertoires in COVID-19 (dated by TCRdb to the early 2020s). The library was prepared using the immunoSEQ multiplex PCR assay. TCRdb retrieved this table from immuneACCESS and kept in-frame rearrangements only. Not all clones are present; in checked studies, unresolved V genes account for under half, and no reason is known for the remainder. The sample includes about 180,000 clones, with 80% to 90% observed a single time. The ten top clones hold roughly 2.6% of the sample. Source material: peripheral blood. The receptors stem from a man aged 40-50 years with active or convalescent COVID-19.

The V gene is TRBV27, the J gene TRBJ2-1; weak D call: TRBD2 (6 bases). Germline CDR1 and CDR2: MNHEY and SMNVEV (reference sequence). The length of the CDR3 is 16 residues. Trimming stripped 6 bases from V and 10 bases from J, with 25 bases between. CDR3 DNA sequence: TGTGCCAGCAGCCGCCCGGCTGGCGGGGTTCCCAGGGAGCAGTTCTTC. This gives the protein CASSRPAGGVPREQFF.

This clone was picked up a small number of times. This sample includes further DNA sequences coding for the same CDR3. The J gene is TRBJ1-6, the V gene TRBV6-5; D is uncertain. The ends were cut back, 5 bases at V and 8 bases at J, with 10 bases in the middle. From germline, CDR1 is MNHEY and CDR2 SVGAGI. This CDR3 has 13 residues. The CDR3 DNA reads as TGTGCCAGCAGTCGAGGTGGTGATTCACCCCTCCACTTT. Translated, it gives CASSRGGDSPLHF.

V and J are TRBV9 and TRBJ1-5, with D tentatively TRBD1 (6 bases). Germline lookup yields CDR1 SGDLS and CDR2 YYNGEE. Trimming removed 0 bases at V and 3 bases at J, with 22 bases between. This CDR3 is 19 amino acids long. The CDR3 protein is CASSVDAGDVNHSNQPQHF. The CDR3, as DNA: TGTGCCAGCAGCGTAGACGCAGGGGACGTGAACCATTCCAATCAGCCCCAGCATTTT.

V is TRBV5-1 and J is TRBJ2-3; weak D call: TRBD2 (5 bases). V was pared by 3 bases and J by 2 bases, with 10 bases between. Germline values: CDR1 SGHRS, CDR2 YFSETQ. The CDR3 contains 14 residues. DNA of the CDR3: TGCGCCAGCAGCTCTGGCGGGCTCACAGATACGCAGTATTTT. Translation gives CASSSGGLTDTQYF.

V gene TRBV9 combines with J gene TRBJ1-1; TRBD1 is a possible D gene (6 bases). The germline V gene has CDR1 SGDLS and CDR2 YYNGEE. The CDR3 length is 15 residues. Trimming took off 3 bases at V and 2 bases at J, with 14 bases between the two ends. DNA for the CDR3: TGTGCCAGCAGCGCCACAGGGACGGCTAACACTGAAGCTTTCTTT. Amino acid sequence: CASSATGTANTEAFF.

The chain joins TRBV11-2 to TRBJ2-1; D is perhaps TRBD2 (5 bases). CDR3 size: 19 residues. Trimming removed 2 bases at V and 2 bases at J, with 22 bases between. Germline CDR1 reads SGHAT; CDR2 reads FQNNGV. For the CDR3, the DNA is TGTGCCAGCAGCTTACTCCCAGACGGACTCCCCGGACCCTACAATGAGCAGTTCTTC. It codes for CASSLLPDGLPGPYNEQFF.

The chain is built from TRBV27 and TRBJ1-5; TRBD1 matches 7 bases. The CDR3 sequence is 14 residues long. The V gene's germline CDR1 is MNHEY and CDR2 SMNVEV (reference sequence). After removal of 5 bases from V and 4 bases from J, the junction contained 5 bases not matched to a gene. CDR3 nucleotides: TGTGCCAGCAGTCCGCGACAGGGTAATCAGCCCCAGCATTTT. Protein: CASSPRQGNQPQHF.

V usage is TRBV28 and J usage is TRBJ1-6, with D possibly being TRBD1 (6 bases). The CDR3 covers 15 residues. Germline assignment: CDR1 MDHEN and CDR2 SYDVKM. The V and J ends lost 5 bases and 5 bases respectively, with 13 bases between them. The CDR3 sequence is CASSSEWTDNSPLHF. The CDR3 nucleotides are TGTGCCAGCAGTAGCGAGTGGACAGATAATTCACCCCTCCACTTT.

The genes are TRBV18 and TRBJ1-3; D is ambiguous. CDR1 KGHSH and CDR2 LQKENI come from the germline V gene. The CDR3 totals 16 residues. The V end was cut by 2 bases, the J end by 0 bases, with 11 bases between. CDR3 sequence (DNA): TGTGCCAGCTCACCAGAAGCGTCCAGCTCTGGAAACACCATATATTTT. This encodes CASSPEASSSGNTIYF.

The chain links TRBV6-2 or TRBV6-3 to TRBJ1-5, with D tentatively TRBD1 (5 bases). The CDR3 extends over 19 amino acids. The V gene's germline CDR1 is MNHEY and CDR2 SVGEGT. V gave up 6 bases and J gave up 0 bases, with 24 bases separating them. For the CDR3, the DNA is TGTGCCAGCAGCCGCAGAGAGCAGGGAGGAACTTATAGCAATCAGCCCCAGCATTTT. This translates into CASSRREQGGTYSNQPQHF.

V gene TRBV6-1 combines with J gene TRBJ1-5; no clear D gene. Germline loops: CDR1 MNHNS, CDR2 SASEGT. Trimming left V 2 bases short and J 4 bases short, with 9 bases between. This CDR3 spans 14 amino acids. Here the CDR3 DNA reads TGTGCCAGCAGTGAACGCCGGGTGAATCAGCCCCAGCATTTT. Translated, it gives CASSERRVNQPQHF.

The chain couples TRBV3-1 (or the pseudogene TRBV3-2) to TRBJ2-7; 10 bases align to TRBD2. This CDR3 region has 17 residues. Germline assignment: CDR1 LGHDT and CDR2 YNNKEL (reference sequence). The V segment lost 0 bases and the J segment 7 bases; nucleotides outside the gene matches: 12. The CDR3 region has the DNA TGTGCCAGCAGCCAAGATCCTTGGCTAGCGGGGGCGGGGGAGCAGTACTTC. Its translation is CASSQDPWLAGAGEQYF.

A single count supports this clone. The chain links TRBV7-6 to TRBJ1-1; D is undetermined. Trimming took 3 bases from V and 0 from J, leaving 11 bases between them. CDR1 is SGHVS, CDR2 FNYEAQ, per germline. The CDR3 spans 15 residues. The DNA for the CDR3 is TGTGCCAGCAGCTTGGACGAGGGAGTGAACACTGAAGCTTTCTTT. Protein: CASSLDEGVNTEAFF.

The chain recombines TRBV7-3 with TRBJ2-5, with 9 bases that match TRBD2. The CDR3 is made up of 16 amino acids. Germline assignment: CDR1 SGHTA and CDR2 FQGTGA. Losses at the gene ends were 5 bases for V and 3 bases for J; bases not matched to a gene: 10. CDR3 sequence reads: CASSNLGGGAEETQYF. DNA of the CDR3: TGTGCCAGCAGCAACCTTGGCGGGGGGGCAGAAGAGACCCAGTACTTC.

The chain is built from TRBV6-6 and TRBJ2-1; TRBD1 agrees at 7 bases. V dropped 7 bases and J dropped 2; count of bases not matched to a gene: 11. CDR3 size: 16 residues. Germline V gene lookup returns CDR1 MNHNY and CDR2 SVGAGI (reference sequence). The CDR3 nucleotides are TGTGCCAGCATCAAAGTGGGGCAGGGGGCCTACAATGAGCAGTTCTTC. Its protein is CASIKVGQGAYNEQFF.

CDR3 loop: CASSQVSPGGDTQYF. The CDR3 DNA follows: TGTGCCAGCAGCCAAGTGTCCCCAGGAGGAGATACGCAGTATTTT. V and J are TRBV4-2 and TRBJ2-3, with D perhaps matching TRBD2 (5 bases). Germline loops: CDR1 LGHNA, CDR2 YNFKEQ. This CDR3 contains 15 residues. V lost 1 base to trimming and J lost 5 bases, with 13 bases between them.

This chain uses TRBV11-3 with TRBJ2-3, with 7 bases matching TRBD2. V lost 5 bases and J lost 0; bases outside the gene matches: 8. Germline-derived CDR1 and CDR2 are SGHNT and YENEEA. The CDR3 is 16 amino acids. CDR3 DNA sequence: TGTGCCAGCAGCCTTGGTAGGGACTACAGCACAGATACGCAGTATTTT. It encodes CASSLGRDYSTDTQYF.

The chain joins TRBV2 to TRBJ1-2, with a possible D match to TRBD1 (6 bases). The CDR3 has 13 amino acids. V lost 8 bases to trimming and J lost 2 bases, with 12 bases between them. The germline CDR1 and CDR2 sequences are SNHLY and FYNNEI. CDR3 residues: CASGPGTNYGYTF. CDR3 bases: TGTGCCAGCGGACCCGGGACAAACTATGGCTACACCTTC.

This clone appeared a single time. The chain is built from TRBV7-3 and TRBJ2-1, with 10 bases identical to TRBD1. The CDR3 is made up of 15 amino acids. Germline V lookup: CDR1 SGHTA, CDR2 FQGTGA. J lost 1 base, V lost 5 bases, and 2 bases had no gene match. As DNA, the CDR3 is TGTGCCAGCAGCCTGGGACAGGGGTCCTACAATGAGCAGTTCTTC. It translates to CASSLGQGSYNEQFF.

This rearrangement joins TRBV5-1 to TRBJ2-5; 8 bases are shared with TRBD2. The junction had 11 bases not matched to a gene; V was cut back by 4 bases and J by 6 bases. The CDR3 is made up of 15 amino acids. In germline, CDR1 is SGHRS, CDR2 YFSETQ. DNA of the CDR3: TGCGCCAGCAGCAATCCCGGGGGGGCCGGGAAGACCCAGTACTTC. This codes for CASSNPGGAGKTQYF. Using reference TRBV5-1 and TRBJ2-5 for the parts outside the CDR3, the full variable domain is KAGVTQTPRYLIKTRGQQVTLSCSPISGHRSVSWYQQTPGQGLQFLFEYFSETQRNKGNFPGRFSGRQFSNSRSEMNVSTLELGDSALYLCASSNPGGAGKTQYFGPGTRLLVL.

The chain joins TRBV18 to TRBJ1-3; 7 bases agree with TRBD1. This CDR3 spans 17 amino acids. Germline loops: CDR1 KGHSH, CDR2 LQKENI. The V segment lost 0 bases and the J segment 1 base; nucleotides outside the gene matches: 6. The CDR3 protein is CASSPPRQGLSGNTIYF. The DNA for the CDR3 is TGTGCCAGCTCACCACCGAGACAGGGATTGTCTGGAAACACCATATATTTT.

This chain connects TRBV11-1 to TRBJ1-1; 10 bases agree with TRBD1. The CDR3 is 15 residues long. Germline values: CDR1 SGHAT, CDR2 FQDESV (reference sequence). V lost 2 bases, J lost 8 bases, and 8 bases stayed unmatched. CDR3 sequence reads: CASSLSGTGASEAFF. CDR3 DNA: TGTGCCAGCAGCTTATCCGGGACAGGGGCGTCAGAAGCTTTCTTT.

The chain has TRBV10-2 and TRBJ1-2; 8 nucleotides agree with TRBD1. The J segment lost 4 bases and the V segment lost 8 bases, leaving 9 bases of the junction unmatched. CDR1 and CDR2 (germline): WSHSY, SAAADI. The CDR3 loop spans 14 amino acids. CDR3 in DNA: TGCGCCAGCGGGACGGACAGGGCCTTCTATGGCTACACCTTC. It specifies CASGTDRAFYGYTF.

The chain joins TRBV2 to TRBJ1-4, with no clear D. Per the germline V gene, CDR1 is SNHLY and CDR2 is FYNNEI. The CDR3 contains 15 residues. Trimming removed 2 bases at V and 3 bases at J, with 10 bases between. The CDR3 sequence: CASSEREGSNEKLFF. The CDR3 DNA sequence: TGTGCCAGCAGTGAACGTGAGGGCTCTAATGAAAAACTGTTTTTT.

CDR3 in amino acids: CASSERSRVGHQTPQYF. The CDR3 region has the DNA TGTGCCAGCAGTGAAAGGTCCCGAGTGGGGCACCAAACACCGCAGTATTTT. The chain couples TRBV25-1 to TRBJ2-3, with D tentatively TRBD1 (5 bases). The CDR3 extends over 17 amino acids. CDR1 MGHDK and CDR2 SYGVNS come from the germline V gene. The V end was cut by 2 bases, the J end by 10 bases, with 25 bases between.

The rearrangement uses TRBV4-1 and TRBJ1-5; 10 bases match TRBD1. With 6 bases clipped from V and 3 bases from J, the junction kept 5 bases outside the gene matches. The CDR3 contains 15 residues. The germline V gene has CDR1 MGHRA and CDR2 YSYEKL. Here the CDR3 reads CASSLGQGINQPQHF. The CDR3 nucleotides are TGCGCCAGCAGTTTGGGACAGGGGATCAATCAGCCCCAGCATTTT.

The J gene is TRBJ2-2, the V gene TRBV7-3; TRBD1 is a possible D gene (6 bases). Deletions cut 0 bases from V and 6 bases from J, with 11 bases between. CDR1 SGHTA and CDR2 FQGTGA come from the germline V gene. The CDR3 is made up of 15 amino acids. CDR3 sequence: CASSLTPEGAGELFF. The CDR3 bases are TGTGCCAGCAGCTTAACACCCGAGGGGGCCGGGGAGCTGTTTTTT.

This chain links TRBV18 with TRBJ2-1; D ambiguous. CDR1 is KGHSH, CDR2 LQKENI, per germline. V gave up 3 bases and J gave up 5 bases, with 5 bases separating them. The CDR3 is 12 residues long. The CDR3 DNA follows: TGTGCCAGCTCACCCTTCGACAATGAGCAGTTCTTC. It yields the protein CASSPFDNEQFF.

The chain recombines TRBV5-5 with TRBJ1-1; weak D call: TRBD1 (5 bases). CDR3 size: 14 residues. Trimming took off 3 bases at V and 5 bases at J, with 14 bases between the two ends. Germline V CDR1 and CDR2: SGHKS, YYEKEE (reference sequence). The CDR3 region has the DNA TGTGCCAGCAGCTATTCAGGGTTAGTAACTGAAGCTTTCTTT. Translating it yields CASSYSGLVTEAFF.